A single sample gave rise to the 23 T cell receptor beta chains below, sequenced in a study of blood T cell repertoires in COVID-19 (dated by TCRdb to the early 2020s). The library relied on the immunoSEQ multiplex PCR assay. Imported from immuneACCESS, the table was reduced by TCRdb to in-frame sequences with V and J called. These copies leave out some clones; in studies compared against another copy, an unresolved V gene accounts for under half, and the cause of the remainder is not known. The sample yields fewer than 60,000 clones; around four fifths were counted once. About 3.2% of the sample rests with the top ten. Sequenced: peripheral blood. The receptors here all came from a man aged 55 to 70 with acute or convalescent COVID-19.

This sequence joins TRBV6-4 and TRBJ1-1; possibly TRBD1 for D (6 bases). Germline V gene lookup returns CDR1 MRHNA and CDR2 SNTAGT. Trimming took 8 bases from V and 4 from J, leaving 14 bases between them. The CDR3 extends over 13 amino acids. CDR3 in DNA: TGTGCCAGCCGACAGGAGGTGTTCACTGAAGCTTTCTTT. Its translation: CASRQEVFTEAFF.

The chain links TRBV5-1 to TRBJ2-7; D is perhaps TRBD1 (6 bases). V lost 4 bases and J lost 3, with 14 bases in between. Per the germline V gene, CDR1 is SGHRS and CDR2 is YFSETQ. This CDR3 has 14 amino acids. The CDR3 coding sequence is TGCGCCAGCAGCCTCGCCGACAGGAGCTACGAGCAGTACTTC. Its translation: CASSLADRSYEQYF.

V is TRBV14 and J is TRBJ1-1; no clear D gene. The V gene lost 5 bases and the J gene lost 4 bases, with 11 bases spanning the gap. Germline lookup yields CDR1 SGHDN and CDR2 FVKESK. The CDR3 spans 13 residues. CDR3 amino acids: CASSLRLGTEAFF. CDR3 bases: TGTGCCAGCAGCTTACGACTGGGCACTGAAGCTTTCTTT.

This clone is classed as medium-sized. The gene calls are TRBV7-9 and TRBJ2-7; TRBD2 might be the D (6 bases). The CDR3 length is 14 residues. V was clipped by 5 bases and J by 3 bases, with 14 bases between them. From germline, CDR1 is SEHNR and CDR2 FQNEAQ (reference sequence). This CDR3 is CASSPRDFLYEQYF. For the CDR3, the DNA is TGTGCCAGCAGCCCCCGGGACTTTCTCTACGAGCAGTACTTC.

The rearrangement joins TRBV2 to TRBJ2-1; 7 nucleotides align to TRBD1. This CDR3 spans 13 amino acids. CDR1 SNHLY and CDR2 FYNNEI come from the germline V gene. The V and J ends lost 11 bases and 7 bases, in that order; junction bases with no gene match: 11. The chain's CDR3 is CAAGGKRVNEQFF. In DNA, the CDR3 is TGTGCCGCAGGGGGAAAAAGGGTGAATGAGCAGTTCTTC.

The chain combines TRBV4-1 with TRBJ1-4, with 9 bases lining up with TRBD1. V lost 4 bases and J lost 1; bases outside the gene matches: 4. Germline assignment: CDR1 MGHRA and CDR2 YSYEKL. The CDR3 is 16 residues long. The CDR3 loop reads CASSRLDRGTNEKLFF. For the CDR3, the DNA is TGCGCCAGCAGCCGCCTGGACAGGGGAACTAATGAAAAACTGTTTTTT.

This rearrangement joins TRBV14 to TRBJ2-7; D is unresolved. Germline loops: CDR1 SGHDN, CDR2 FVKESK. This CDR3 spans 16 amino acids. The V end lost 1 base, the J end lost 2 bases, and 15 bases lay between the germline ends. The CDR3 DNA follows: TGTGCCAGCAGCCAAGGCCATCCGGTCCCCACCTACGAGCAGTACTTC. Translating gives CASSQGHPVPTYEQYF.

V and J are TRBV6-2 or TRBV6-3 and TRBJ1-4, with TRBD1 matching over 9 bases. V was pared by 2 bases and J by 5 bases, with 9 bases of the junction left unmatched. This CDR3 has 17 residues. CDR1 is MNHEY, CDR2 SVGEGT, per germline. The CDR3 sequence: CASSYPGPGTGNEKLFF. The CDR3 DNA sequence: TGTGCCAGCAGTTACCCAGGACCTGGGACAGGGAATGAAAAACTGTTTTTT.

This clone was seen more than once but under ten times. The chain has TRBV27 and TRBJ2-7, with 15 bases identical to TRBD2. Germline CDR1 MNHEY, CDR2 SMNVEV (reference sequence). J gave up 2 bases and V 7 bases, and 6 bases lay outside the gene matches. The CDR3 loop spans 16 amino acids. CDR3: CASMGLAGGTPYEQYF. The CDR3 DNA reads TGTGCCAGCATGGGACTAGCGGGGGGTACCCCCTACGAGCAGTACTTC.

The chain combines TRBV19 with TRBJ1-2; 8 bases fit TRBD1. Per germline, CDR1 LNHDA and CDR2 SQIVND (reference sequence). V trimming: 1 base; J trimming: 8 bases; junction bases outside the gene matches: 6. The CDR3 has 14 residues. The CDR3 loop reads CASSIGQGISGYTF. CDR3 nucleotide sequence: TGTGCCAGTAGTATAGGACAGGGGATTTCGGGCTACACCTTC.

This chain joins TRBV4-1 and TRBJ1-3; no clear D. The CDR3 runs 14 residues. V was clipped by 0 bases and J by 4 bases, with 7 bases between them. Germline V lookup: CDR1 MGHRA, CDR2 YSYEKL. The CDR3 DNA reads TGCGCCAGCAGCCAAGATCTAGAGGGAAACACCATATATTTT. Translating gives CASSQDLEGNTIYF.

This chain connects TRBV29-1 to TRBJ1-2; 7 bases are a match to TRBD1. Germline V gene sequence: CDR1 SQVTM, CDR2 ANQGSEA. J was trimmed by 1 base and V by 3 bases; bases with no gene match: 2. The CDR3 has 13 amino acids. This chain's CDR3 is CSVETGYNYGYTF. The CDR3 DNA reads TGCAGCGTTGAGACAGGGTATAACTATGGCTACACCTTC. Full variable domain (outside the CDR3, taken from reference TRBV29-1 and TRBJ1-2): SAVISQKPSRDICQRGTSLTIQCQVDSQVTMMFWYRQQPGQSLTLIATANQGSEATYESGFVIDKFPISRPNLTFSTLTVSNMSPEDSSIYLCSVETGYNYGYTFGSGTRLTVV.

V gene TRBV19 combines with J gene TRBJ2-4, with 8 bases aligning to TRBD2. V lost 6 bases and J lost 2; bases outside the gene matches: 6. This CDR3 spans 15 amino acids. Germline V lookup: CDR1 LNHDA, CDR2 SQIVND (reference sequence). CDR3 DNA sequence: TGTGCCAGTAGGCCCGGGGGGGAGACCAAAAACATTCAGTACTTC. Amino acids: CASRPGGETKNIQYF.

The chain carries TRBV11-1 and TRBJ2-7; D remains ambiguous. The CDR3 runs 13 residues. V dropped 3 bases and J dropped 0 bases, with 6 bases sitting between them. Germline V CDR1 and CDR2: SGHAT, FQDESV (reference sequence). CDR3 sequence (DNA): TGTGCCAGCAGCTTGGCCATCTCCTACGAGCAGTACTTC. This sequence encodes CASSLAISYEQYF. Full variable domain (rest looked up from reference TRBV11-1 and TRBJ2-7): EAEVAQSPRYKITEKSQAVAFWCDPISGHATLYWYRQILGQGPELLVQFQDESVVDDSQLPKDRFSAERLKGVDSTLKIQPAELGDSAMYLCASSLAISYEQYFGPGTRLTVT.

This chain joins TRBV7-3 and TRBJ2-2, with D hard to call. Trimming shortened V by 5 bases and J by 4 bases, and 11 bases separated the two germline ends. The germline gives CDR1 SGHTA, CDR2 FQGTGA. There are 14 residues in the CDR3. As DNA, the CDR3 is TGTGCCAGCAGCCCGGGTGGTAGCACCGGGGAGCTGTTTTTT. It translates to CASSPGGSTGELFF.

The rearrangement joins TRBV19 to TRBJ1-2, with TRBD1 matching over 7 bases. The CDR3 has 15 residues. Germline CDR1 is LNHDA and CDR2 is SQIVND (reference sequence). J gave up 5 bases and V 0 bases, and 6 bases lay outside the gene matches. The CDR3 loop reads CASSIDPGTDYGYTF. The CDR3 nucleotides are TGTGCCAGTAGTATAGACCCCGGGACAGATTATGGCTACACCTTC.

This clone has a handful of counts. The chain links TRBV20-1 to TRBJ1-2, with D tentatively TRBD1 (6 bases). V was clipped by 3 bases and J by 6 bases, with 17 bases between them. Germline V gene data show CDR1 as DFQATT and CDR2 as SNEGSKA (reference sequence). The CDR3 totals 14 residues. In nucleotides, the CDR3 is TGCAGTGCTAGTGAGGGGGGGACATCCAATGGCTACACCTTC. Translating gives CSASEGGTSNGYTF.

This clone was observed a handful of times. This chain's CDR3 is CASKRALKAEAFF. Written as DNA, the CDR3 is TGTGCCAGCAAGAGGGCCCTGAAGGCTGAAGCTTTCTTT. V usage is TRBV28 and J usage is TRBJ1-1; D is undetermined. The CDR3 sequence is 13 residues long. Deletions cut 7 bases from V and 6 bases from J, with 15 bases between. Germline CDR1 MDHEN, CDR2 SYDVKM. Full variable domain (remainder filled in from reference TRBV28 and TRBJ1-1): DVKVTQSSRYLVKRTGEKVFLECVQDMDHENMFWYRQDPGLGLRLIYFSYDVKMKEKGDIPEGYSVSREKKERFSLILESASTNQTSMYLCASKRALKAEAFFGQGTRLTVV.

The V gene is TRBV4-1, the J gene TRBJ2-7; no firm D call. The CDR3 is 14 amino acids. V shed 1 base and J shed 2 bases, with 9 bases lying between them. The germline CDR1 and CDR2 sequences are MGHRA and YSYEKL. The CDR3 spells CASSQVLSTYEQYF. CDR3 coding DNA: TGCGCCAGCAGCCAAGTGCTCAGTACCTACGAGCAGTACTTC.

The CDR3 loop reads CATSDFQGSGELFF. For the CDR3, the DNA is TGTGCCACCAGTGATTTTCAGGGGAGCGGGGAGCTGTTTTTT. This chain links TRBV24-1 with TRBJ2-2, with D possibly matching TRBD1 (6 bases). The CDR3 extends over 14 amino acids. V lost 1 base, J lost 7 bases, and 9 bases lay in between. Germline CDR1 reads KGHDR; CDR2 reads SFDVKD.

The rearrangement links TRBV7-6 to TRBJ2-1; 9 nucleotides agree with TRBD2. J gave up 0 bases and V 4 bases, and 7 bases lay outside the gene matches. The CDR3 length is 17 residues. Germline V CDR1 and CDR2: SGHVS, FNYEAQ. The CDR3 reads CASSSRTSVNSYNEQFF. The CDR3 DNA sequence: TGTGCCAGCAGCTCCCGGACTAGCGTTAACTCCTACAATGAGCAGTTCTTC.

V usage is TRBV29-1 and J usage is TRBJ1-2; possible D gene TRBD1, 5 bases. Trimming left V 6 bases short and J 1 base short, with 15 bases between. CDR3 size: 14 residues. The germline V gene has CDR1 SQVTM and CDR2 ANQGSEA. The CDR3 loop reads CSVPPGGGNYGYTF. As DNA, the CDR3 is TGCAGCGTCCCCCCCGGCGGGGGTAACTATGGCTACACCTTC.

The CDR3 bases are TGTGCCAGCAGCTTAGCGCGGGGACTAGCGGGGAATAATGAGCAGTTCTTC. It yields the protein CASSLARGLAGNNEQFF. The genes are TRBV7-2 and TRBJ2-1; 13 positions agree with TRBD2. The germline V gene has CDR1 SGHTA and CDR2 FQGNSA. V gave up 0 bases and J gave up 7 bases; unmatched junction bases: 6. The CDR3 covers 17 residues.